These 7 T cell receptor beta chains were all obtained from the same sample, sequenced in a study of blood T cell repertoires in COVID-19 (dated by TCRdb to the early 2020s). Preparation of the library involved the immunoSEQ multiplex PCR assay. TCRdb provides this immuneACCESS table in a form limited to in-frame rearrangements. Some clones are lacking; in checked studies, under half of them reflect an unresolved V gene, and why the rest are absent is not known. The sample table holds some 260,000 clones, of which around 82% were seen once. 4.9% of the sample is taken by the ten largest. Sequences were obtained from peripheral blood. These receptors originate from a woman older than 75 with active or convalescent COVID-19.

This clone has only a few counts. The DNA of the CDR3 is TGTGCCAGTAGTATAGATGCGCGGGTATCAATCAATCAGCCCCAGCATTTT. Encoded protein: CASSIDARVSINQPQHF. V and J are TRBV19 and TRBJ1-5; D is uncertain. This CDR3 contains 17 residues. Trimming took off 0 bases at V and 3 bases at J, with 15 bases between the two ends. CDR1 and CDR2 (germline): LNHDA, SQIVND (reference sequence).

V is TRBV3-1 (or the pseudogene TRBV3-2) and J is TRBJ2-2; 9 bases fit TRBD2. The germline V gene has CDR1 LGHDT and CDR2 YNNKEL (reference sequence). This CDR3 spans 17 amino acids. V lost 0 bases and J lost 5; bases outside the gene matches: 7. The CDR3 sequence is CASSQDLWLAGTGELFF. CDR3 DNA: TGTGCCAGCAGCCAAGATCTGTGGCTAGCGGGGACCGGGGAGCTGTTTTTT.

The rearrangement joins TRBV18 to TRBJ1-1; D gene ambiguous. The germline gives CDR1 KGHSH, CDR2 LQKENI. V dropped 3 bases and J dropped 2 bases, with 7 bases sitting between them. This CDR3 has 13 residues. The CDR3 loop is CASSPGVNTEAFF. The CDR3 DNA follows: TGTGCCAGCTCACCGGGAGTCAACACTGAAGCTTTCTTT.

The rearrangement uses TRBV28 and TRBJ1-2; 10 nucleotides agree with TRBD1. The trim removed 5 bases at V and 7 bases at J, leaving 4 bases unmatched. This CDR3 region has 13 residues. Germline values: CDR1 MDHEN, CDR2 SYDVKM. The CDR3 sequence is CASSEDRGGGYTF. The DNA for the CDR3 is TGTGCCAGCAGTGAGGACAGGGGGGGTGGCTACACCTTC.

V usage is TRBV15 and J usage is TRBJ2-1, with a possible D match to TRBD2 (6 bases). Germline V CDR1 and CDR2: LNHNV, YYDKDF (reference sequence). CDR3 size: 18 residues. V dropped 0 bases and J dropped 4 bases, with 19 bases sitting between them. CDR3 in amino acids: CATSRDTNVGGWYNEQFF. The CDR3 DNA follows: TGTGCCACCAGCAGAGACACTAACGTGGGAGGATGGTACAATGAGCAGTTCTTC.

This clone came up a few times. The rearrangement links TRBV19 to TRBJ1-5; possibly TRBD1 for D (6 bases). The CDR3 runs to 15 residues. The germline V gene encodes CDR1 LNHDA and CDR2 SQIVND (reference sequence). Trimming stripped 8 bases from V and 0 bases from J, with 14 bases between. CDR3 nucleotides: TGTGCCAGTGAGCCTAACAGGGTTAGCAATCAGCCCCAGCATTTT. It is translated as CASEPNRVSNQPQHF.

This clone was picked up a small number of times. This chain links TRBV7-9 with TRBJ2-7; 9 nucleotides align to TRBD1. Trimming at V came to 0 bases and at J to 4 bases, leaving 4 bases not matched to a gene. Germline CDR1 is SEHNR and CDR2 is FQNEAQ (reference sequence). The CDR3 extends over 15 amino acids. CDR3 sequence reads: CASSLAGTGPYEQYF. The CDR3 DNA sequence: TGTGCCAGCAGCTTAGCCGGGACAGGGCCTTACGAGCAGTACTTC. Full variable domain (rest looked up from reference TRBV7-9 and TRBJ2-7): DTGVSQNPRHKITKRGQNVTFRCDPISEHNRLYWYRQTLGQGPEFLTYFQNEAQLEKSRLLSDRFSAERPKGSFSTLEIQRTEQGDSAMYLCASSLAGTGPYEQYFGPGTRLTVT.